The rows below give T cell receptor beta chains drawn from one sample of a study of shared clonotypes between healthy human individuals. Generated by immunoSEQ multiplex PCR, the TCRdb table keeps only in-frame clones and is missing some. The sample holds around 2,000,000 clones, about 93% seen once. The sequenced sample consisted of naive CD8+ T cells from PBMCs. These receptor sequences come from a man in his late teens or twenties in good health. Some clones in this sample may be carry-over from other donors' samples. Both conserved end residues are part of each CDR3. D genes are given only for firm matches. Rows give clone size only sometimes, using once, few, many, or a class for an expanded clone.

TRBJ1-2	-	TRBV30	TRBD1	CAWSATGPSGGYTF	TGTGCCTGGAGCGCGACAGGGCCCTCCGGTGGCTACACCTTC
TRBJ2-4	-	TRBV27	TRBD2	CASSPRGGGRQNIQYF	TGTGCCAGCAGTCCACGGGGGGGTGGCAGGCAAAACATTCAGTACTTC
TRBJ2-7	-	TRBV7-3	-	CASSLTPSGLNEQYF	TGTGCCAGCAGCTTAACCCCCTCGGGCCTCAACGAGCAGTACTTC
TRBJ2-7	-	TRBV29-1	TRBD1	CSVGWTGREQYF	TGCAGCGTTGGTTGGACAGGGCGTGAGCAGTACTTC
TRBJ1-2	-	TRBV19	-	CASSILREEADYGYTF	TGTGCCAGTAGTATTCTTAGGGAGGAAGCGGACTATGGCTACACCTTC
TRBJ2-1	-	TRBV6-4	-	CASSVGMRNEQFF	TGTGCCAGCAGTGTCGGGATGCGCAATGAGCAGTTCTTC
TRBJ1-1	-	TRBV5-1	-	CASSLAVNTEAFF	TGCGCCAGCAGCTTGGCCGTGAACACTGAAGCTTTCTTT
TRBJ1-5	-	TRBV9	-	CASGEQPQHF	TGTGCCTCCGGGGAGCAGCCCCAGCATTTT
TRBJ2-1	-	TRBV27	TRBD2	CASTKGGLAGNEQFF	TGTGCCAGCACCAAGGGGGGACTAGCGGGCAATGAGCAGTTCTTC
TRBJ2-7	-	TRBV7-8	TRBD2	CASSSRPGLRIYEQYF	TGTGCCAGCAGCTCGAGACCGGGACTACGAATCTACGAGCAGTACTTC
TRBJ1-1	-	TRBV7-2	TRBD1	CASSGRDRVSEAFF	TGTGCCAGCAGCGGCCGGGACAGGGTCTCTGAAGCTTTCTTT
TRBJ2-7	-	TRBV27	-	CASSLTGYGGYEQYF	TGTGCCAGCAGTTTAACAGGGTATGGTGGGTACGAGCAGTACTTC
TRBJ2-7	-	TRBV7-6	TRBD2	CASSLLADLSYEQYF	TGTGCCAGCAGCTTACTAGCGGACCTCTCCTACGAGCAGTACTTC
TRBJ2-2	-	TRBV28	-	CASSFRGTGELFF	TGTGCCAGCAGTTTTCGGGGAACCGGGGAGCTGTTTTTT
TRBJ2-7	-	TRBV5-6	-	CASSLVTRRYEQYF	TGTGCCAGCAGCTTGGTTACACGGCGATACGAGCAGTACTTC
TRBJ2-7	-	TRBV7-2	TRBD2	CASSSHPGTSGRASYEQYF	TGTGCCAGCAGCTCACACCCGGGGACTAGCGGGAGGGCCTCCTACGAGCAGTACTTC
TRBJ2-1	-	TRBV5-4	TRBD2	CASSFKREKPGNEQFF	TGTGCCAGCAGCTTTAAGCGGGAGAAACCGGGCAATGAGCAGTTCTTC
TRBJ2-1	-	TRBV7-9	TRBD1	CASSLGTGDEQFF	TGTGCCAGCAGCTTAGGGACAGGGGATGAGCAGTTCTTC
TRBJ1-1	-	TRBV7-9	-	CASSLLASGDTEAFF	TGTGCCAGCAGCTTACTAGCCTCGGGAGACACTGAAGCTTTCTTT
TRBJ2-7	-	TRBV9	TRBD2	CASSVAAGLAGDYEQYF	TGTGCCAGCAGCGTAGCTGCGGGGCTAGCGGGAGACTACGAGCAGTACTTC
TRBJ1-5	once	TRBV28	-	CASSLATVKGQPQHF	TGTGCCAGCAGTCTAGCGACAGTTAAGGGACAGCCCCAGCATTTT
TRBJ2-2	-	TRBV25-1	TRBD2	CASSGRRGGVRSGELFF	TGTGCCAGCAGTGGGCGGAGGGGAGGGGTCCGTTCCGGGGAGCTGTTTTTT
TRBJ2-1	-	TRBV10-2	TRBD2	CASSVSGAYNEQFF	TGCGCCAGCAGTGTGAGCGGGGCCTACAATGAGCAGTTCTTC
TRBJ1-5	-	TRBV7-9	-	CASSLGGVGQPQHF	TGTGCCAGCAGCTTAGGTGGCGTAGGTCAGCCCCAGCATTTT
TRBJ1-2	-	TRBV7-9	TRBD1	CASSSGQGRAVGYTF	TGTGCCAGCAGCTCCGGACAGGGTAGGGCCGTTGGCTACACCTTC
TRBJ1-2	-	TRBV15	-	CATSSRRNGYTF	TGTGCCACCAGCAGTAGGAGGAATGGCTACACCTTC
TRBJ1-1	-	TRBV6-5	-	CASSLTVSATEAFF	TGTGCCAGCAGCCTGACAGTATCAGCCACTGAAGCTTTCTTT
TRBJ1-1	-	TRBV27	-	CASSYLNSGGPWTEAFF	TGTGCCAGCAGTTACCTAAATAGCGGGGGACCATGGACTGAAGCTTTCTTT
TRBJ2-3	-	TRBV11-2	-	CASSSTAIFTDTQYF	TGTGCCAGCAGCTCAACAGCGATATTCACAGATACGCAGTATTTT
TRBJ2-1	-	TRBV28	TRBD1	CASSQADRDSYYNEQFF	TGTGCCAGCAGCCAAGCCGACCGGGACAGCTACTACAATGAGCAGTTCTTC